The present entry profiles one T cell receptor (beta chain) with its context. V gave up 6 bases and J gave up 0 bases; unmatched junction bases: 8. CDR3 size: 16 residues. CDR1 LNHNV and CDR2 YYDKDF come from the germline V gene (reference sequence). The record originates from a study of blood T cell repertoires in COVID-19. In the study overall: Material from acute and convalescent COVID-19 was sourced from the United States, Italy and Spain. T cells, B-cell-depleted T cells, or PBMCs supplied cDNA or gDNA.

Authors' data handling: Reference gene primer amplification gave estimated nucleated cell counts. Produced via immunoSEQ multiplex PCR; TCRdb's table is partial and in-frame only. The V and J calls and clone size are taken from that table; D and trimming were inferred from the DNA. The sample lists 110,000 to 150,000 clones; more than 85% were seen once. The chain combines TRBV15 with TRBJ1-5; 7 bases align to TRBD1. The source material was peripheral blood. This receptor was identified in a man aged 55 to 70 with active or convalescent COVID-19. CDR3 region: CATRYRGGYSNQPQHF. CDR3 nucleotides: TGTGCCACCAGATACAGGGGAGGATATAGCAATCAGCCCCAGCATTTT. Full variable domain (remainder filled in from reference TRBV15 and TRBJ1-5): DAMVIQNPRYQVTQFGKPVTLSCSQTLNHNVMYWYQQKSSQAPKLLFHYYDKDFNNEADTPDNFQSRRPNTSFCFLDIRSPGLGDTAMYLCATRYRGGYSNQPQHFGDGTRLSIL.